This T cell receptor beta chain was documented in a study of blood T cell repertoires in COVID-19. About the research overall: Researchers got acute and convalescent COVID-19 samples from the United States, Italy and Spain. T cells, B-cell-depleted T cells, or PBMCs supplied cDNA or gDNA.

Under the authors' procedure: Reference gene primers were amplified, and this amplification served to estimate nucleated cell counts. Generated by immunoSEQ multiplex PCR, the TCRdb table keeps only in-frame clones and is missing some. Clonal size and the V and J genes are those of that table, whereas D and trimming came from the DNA. In the table there are 90,000 or so clones, 86% of which are singletons. The CDR3 runs to 14 residues. Germline loops: CDR1 MRHNA, CDR2 SNTAGT. J was trimmed by 4 bases and V by 2 bases; bases with no gene match: 0. This chain joins TRBV6-4 and TRBJ2-3, with TRBD2 matching over 10 bases. The sequence was obtained from a middle-aged man with active COVID-19. The sample consisted of peripheral blood. CDR3 bases: TGTGCCAGCAGTGACGGGACTAGCGCAGATACGCAGTATTTT. Translating it yields CASSDGTSADTQYF.